This T cell receptor (beta chain) was documented in a study of monozygotic twins with inflammatory bowel disease. Study findings and constraints: IBD patients shared fewer clonotypes with others than healthy twins, especially with disease activity.

The CDR3 loop spans 15 amino acids. Per the germline V gene, CDR1 is SGDLS and CDR2 is YYNGEE. Blood samples, whole and unsorted for T cells, yielded the isolated total RNA. A remark on this clonotype: What it recognizes is unknown.

Across eight separate reactions for each sample, cDNA was made. Incorporation of UMIs carrying a 6-nucleotide sample barcode was performed by template switching. TCRdb reprocessed the 5' RACE reads and keeps a single row for each CDR3 protein, giving no DNA. The sample has just over 300,000 distinct CDR3 sequences, and its top ten clones hold more than 4.5%. The receptor's source is a human donor with ulcerative colitis or Crohn's disease, or a healthy co-twin of an affected twin (not recorded which). The chain joins TRBV9 to TRBJ2-7; absent DNA, TCRdb's TRBD2 call cannot be checked. Material: blood. The CDR3 is CASSVGGQGVAEQYF.